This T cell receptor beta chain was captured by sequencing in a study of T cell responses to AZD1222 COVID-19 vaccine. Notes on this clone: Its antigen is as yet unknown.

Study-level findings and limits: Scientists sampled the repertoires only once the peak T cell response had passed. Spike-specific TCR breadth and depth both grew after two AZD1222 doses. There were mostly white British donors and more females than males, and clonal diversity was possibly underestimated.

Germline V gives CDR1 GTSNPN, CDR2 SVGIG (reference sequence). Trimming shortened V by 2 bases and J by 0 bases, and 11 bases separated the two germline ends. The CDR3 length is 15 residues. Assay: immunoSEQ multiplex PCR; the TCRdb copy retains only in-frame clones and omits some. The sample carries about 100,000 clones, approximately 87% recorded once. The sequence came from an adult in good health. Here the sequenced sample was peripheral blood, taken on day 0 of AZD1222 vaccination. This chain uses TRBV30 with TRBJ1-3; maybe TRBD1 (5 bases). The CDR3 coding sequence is TGTGCCTGGAGTCTAGGGGCTGTCTCTGGAAACACCATATATTTT. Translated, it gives CAWSLGAVSGNTIYF.